These 27 T cell receptor beta chains share one sample of origin, sequenced in a study of identical twins. TCRdb re-analysed the 5' RACE reads in MiXCR, keeping a single row per CDR3 protein. The sample yields approximately 500,000 distinct CDR3 sequences, around 24% seen once. These data are also associated with another study on T cells expressing NK-cell markers.

The specimen was CD4+ T cells sorted from blood. All receptors come from a woman under 30 in good health.

This clonotype showed up just a few times. J is TRBJ2-1 and V is TRBV14; D not certain. Per germline, CDR1 SGHDN and CDR2 FVKESK. V dropped 0 bases and J dropped 7 bases, with 10 bases sitting between them. The CDR3 totals 14 residues. The CDR3 region has the DNA TGTGCCAGCAGCCAAGAATCGTGGTTAAATGAGCAGTTCTTC. Amino acids: CASSQESWLNEQFF.

The rearrangement joins TRBV12-3 or TRBV12-4 to TRBJ2-1; possibly TRBD1 for D (6 bases). CDR3 length equals 15 residues. Trimming stripped 4 bases from V and 8 bases from J, with 18 bases between. In DNA, the CDR3 is TGTGCCAGCAGTTCTCGGCGGCAGGGGTGGGATGAGCAGTTCTTC. It translates to CASSSRRQGWDEQFF.

This clonotype was counted between two and nine times. This sequence joins TRBV20-1 and TRBJ2-1; 9 bases are shared with TRBD2. The CDR3 runs 15 residues. The V gene's germline CDR1 is DFQATT and CDR2 SNEGSKA (reference sequence). V was pared by 1 base and J by 4 bases, with 5 bases of the junction left unmatched. For the CDR3, the DNA is TGCAGTGCTAGAGGGGCGGGAGGGGCTTACAATGAGCAGTTCTTC. Protein: CSARGAGGAYNEQFF.

This clonotype has just a few counts. The chain links TRBV29-1 to TRBJ1-5; 9 positions agree with TRBD1. Germline V gene sequence: CDR1 SQVTM, CDR2 ANQGSEA. The CDR3 is made up of 13 amino acids. Trimming took 6 bases from V and 1 from J; bases not matched to a gene: 1. The DNA of the CDR3 is TGCAGCGTCGGACAGGGGAGCAATCAGCCCCAGCATTTT. It encodes CSVGQGSNQPQHF.

This clonotype has only a few counts. The gene calls are TRBV19 and TRBJ2-1; tentatively, D is TRBD2 (6 bases). Deletions cut 0 bases from V and 7 bases from J, with 22 bases between. The germline V gene encodes CDR1 LNHDA and CDR2 SQIVND (reference sequence). CDR3 size: 18 residues. CDR3 in DNA: TGTGCCAGTAGTATAGATCTTTGGGCATCGAGCGGGTATAATGAGCAGTTCTTC. It specifies CASSIDLWASSGYNEQFF.

The V call is TRBV20-1, the J call TRBJ1-1; 10 bases agree with TRBD1. Germline V gene sequence: CDR1 DFQATT, CDR2 SNEGSKA (reference sequence). V shed 6 bases and J 10 bases; nucleotides not matched to a gene: 8. The CDR3 covers 12 residues. CDR3 loop: CSATGTGATAFF. The CDR3 coding sequence is TGCAGTGCCACCGGGACAGGGGCGACAGCTTTCTTT.

The chain employs TRBV19 and TRBJ2-2; 7 bases line up with TRBD1. Unmatched junction bases numbered 5, after V lost 6 bases and J lost 4 bases. Germline V lookup: CDR1 LNHDA, CDR2 SQIVND (reference sequence). This CDR3 comprises 14 residues. This CDR3 reads CASRPGQITGELFF. DNA of the CDR3: TGTGCCAGTAGGCCGGGACAGATCACCGGGGAGCTGTTTTTT.

This chain uses TRBV2 with TRBJ1-5; 7 bases match TRBD1. Trimming at V came to 5 bases and at J to 9 bases, leaving 13 bases not matched to a gene. This CDR3 has 15 residues. The germline CDR1 and CDR2 sequences are SNHLY and FYNNEI. CDR3 DNA: TGTGCCAGCAGTTCATCGACAGGGCGCTTTGGGCCCCAGCATTTT. Translated, it gives CASSSSTGRFGPQHF.

This clonotype came up a few times. The V and J genes are TRBV4-1 and TRBJ2-2, with 8 bases fitting TRBD2. Germline CDR1 is MGHRA and CDR2 is YSYEKL. CDR3 length equals 19 residues. V shed 2 bases, J shed 1 base, and the junction held 12 bases outside the gene matches. CDR3 nucleotide sequence: TGCGCCAGCAGCCAACCACCGGGACTAGTTCGGCTGAACACCGGGGAGCTGTTTTTT. It codes for CASSQPPGLVRLNTGELFF.

The chain links TRBV6-2 or TRBV6-3 to TRBJ2-1; a possible D gene is TRBD1 (5 bases). The CDR3 sequence is 14 residues long. CDR1 is MNHEY and CDR2 is SVGEGT in the germline V gene. Trimming took 3 bases from V and 6 from J, leaving 12 bases between them. The CDR3 region has the DNA TGTGCCAGCAGTTATGCCCCCAGGGCCAATGAGCAGTTCTTC. Translation: CASSYAPRANEQFF.

This clonotype has at least ten counts. This chain joins TRBV6-5 and TRBJ2-5; D gene ambiguous. This CDR3 contains 13 residues. From germline, CDR1 is MNHEY and CDR2 SVGAGI. Trimming pared 2 bases from V and 1 base from J, leaving 5 bases between. The CDR3 sequence: CASSYAPQETQYF. Here the CDR3 DNA reads TGTGCCAGCAGTTACGCGCCCCAAGAGACCCAGTACTTC.

This clonotype was counted many times. The chain links TRBV4-2 to TRBJ2-7, with 10 bases identical to TRBD2. CDR1 is LGHNA and CDR2 is YNFKEQ in the germline V gene. The CDR3 contains 17 residues. With 4 bases clipped from V and 2 bases from J, the junction kept 11 bases outside the gene matches. Here the CDR3 reads CASSLRTSGDATYEQYF. The CDR3 DNA sequence: TGTGCCAGCAGCCTACGGACTAGCGGAGATGCAACCTACGAGCAGTACTTC.

The V gene is TRBV5-4, the J gene TRBJ2-1, with 9 bases identical to TRBD2. The CDR3 has 16 residues. Germline CDR1 and CDR2: SGHNT and YYREEE (reference sequence). The V segment lost 1 base and the J segment 0 bases; nucleotides outside the gene matches: 2. The CDR3 nucleotides are TGTGCCAGCAGCTTGCCTAGCGGGAACTCCTACAATGAGCAGTTCTTC. Translated, it gives CASSLPSGNSYNEQFF.

The chain couples TRBV29-1 to TRBJ1-1; tentatively, D is TRBD1 (5 bases). V shed 6 bases and J shed 1 base, with 12 bases lying between them. Germline lookup yields CDR1 SQVTM and CDR2 ANQGSEA. The CDR3 is made up of 13 amino acids. The CDR3 loop is CSVVGDPNTEAFF. The CDR3 DNA sequence: TGCAGCGTGGTAGGGGACCCGAACACTGAAGCTTTCTTT. The whole variable domain, filled in from reference TRBV29-1 and TRBJ1-1, reads SAVISQKPSRDICQRGTSLTIQCQVDSQVTMMFWYRQQPGQSLTLIATANQGSEATYESGFVIDKFPISRPNLTFSTLTVSNMSPEDSSIYLCSVVGDPNTEAFFGQGTRLTVV.

The sample holds many counts of this clonotype. This chain joins TRBV12-5 and TRBJ2-3, with 8 bases matching TRBD2. The CDR3 totals 15 residues. The J segment lost 4 bases and the V segment lost 5 bases, leaving 8 bases of the junction unmatched. CDR1 LGHNT and CDR2 FRNRAP come from the germline V gene. CDR3 protein: CASGPPGGRPDTQYF. CDR3 coding DNA: TGTGCTAGTGGTCCCCCGGGAGGGAGGCCAGATACGCAGTATTTT. The variable domain in full, with the rest retrieved from reference TRBV12-5 and TRBJ2-3, is DARVTQTPRHKVTEMGQEVTMRCQPILGHNTVFWYRQTMMQGLELLAYFRNRAPLDDSGMPKDRFSAEMPDATLATLKIQPSEPRDSAVYFCASGPPGGRPDTQYFGPGTRLTVL.

This clonotype was seen a few times. The gene calls are TRBV11-2 and TRBJ2-2; D assignment may be TRBD1 or TRBD2 (6 bases each). Germline V lookup: CDR1 SGHAT, CDR2 FQNNGV. The CDR3 contains 15 residues. Deletions cut 6 bases from V and 5 bases from J, with 16 bases between. The CDR3 region has the DNA TGTGCCAGCAGATCCATCCGGGGGCGAACCGGGGAGCTGTTTTTT. Translated: CASRSIRGRTGELFF.

The chain employs TRBV12-3 or TRBV12-4 and TRBJ2-3, with TRBD1 as a possible D gene (6 bases). V shed 1 base and J shed 2 bases, with 10 bases lying between them. This CDR3 has 15 residues. In nucleotides, the CDR3 is TGTGCCAGCAGTTTAGGGGGGCGACACACAGATACGCAGTATTTT. It specifies CASSLGGRHTDTQYF.

The chain is built from TRBV12-3 or TRBV12-4 and TRBJ2-3, with D perhaps TRBD1 or TRBD2 (6 bases each). V was pared by 6 bases and J by 1 base, with 14 bases between. The CDR3 is made up of 15 amino acids. The CDR3 loop reads CASRRPRGGTDTQYF. The CDR3 bases are TGTGCCAGCAGGCGCCCGAGGGGGGGCACAGATACGCAGTATTTT.

This clonotype was observed a handful of times. CDR3 in amino acids: CASRYGTGEKQPQHF. The CDR3 nucleotides are TGTGCCAGCAGGTACGGAACAGGGGAAAAGCAGCCCCAGCATTTT. This chain uses TRBV12-3 or TRBV12-4 with TRBJ1-5; 7 positions agree with TRBD1. V was pared by 6 bases and J by 7 bases, with 12 bases of the junction left unmatched. This CDR3 is 15 amino acids long.

This clonotype was counted between two and nine times. The rearrangement links TRBV5-1 to TRBJ2-1; perhaps TRBD2 as D (6 bases). V was trimmed by 4 bases and J by 9 bases, leaving 11 bases between them. The V gene's germline CDR1 is SGHRS and CDR2 YFSETQ. The CDR3 spans 12 residues. CDR3 coding DNA: TGCGCCAGCAGCCCTGCGGGAACTGAGCAGTTCTTC. Encoded protein: CASSPAGTEQFF.

This clonotype was observed a few times. The V and J genes are TRBV15 and TRBJ1-2; no firm D call. Trimming left V 5 bases short and J 3 bases short, with 10 bases between. Germline V gives CDR1 LNHNV, CDR2 YYDKDF (reference sequence). The CDR3 runs 13 residues. The CDR3: CATSRNGDYGYTF. CDR3 nucleotides: TGTGCCACCAGCCGCAACGGGGACTATGGCTACACCTTC.

The rearrangement links TRBV10-3 to TRBJ1-1; D remains unclear. Germline V gene lookup returns CDR1 ENHRY and CDR2 SYGVKD. The CDR3 runs 14 residues. The germline V and J ends were trimmed by 1 base and 7 bases, with 13 bases remaining between them. This CDR3 is CAISEFNNVGEAFF. In nucleotides, the CDR3 is TGTGCCATCAGTGAGTTTAATAACGTGGGTGAAGCTTTCTTT.

In this sample, this clonotype turned up a few times. The chain has TRBV5-5 and TRBJ1-5; D call uncertain. With 3 bases removed from V and 6 bases from J, the gap between germline ends came to 13 bases. The CDR3 is 14 amino acids. Germline V gene data show CDR1 as SGHKS and CDR2 as YYEKEE (reference sequence). The CDR3 DNA follows: TGTGCCAGCAGCTCTACCTCTTACAGTCAGCCCCAGCATTTT. Translation: CASSSTSYSQPQHF.

This clonotype showed up just a few times. The chain joins TRBV14 to TRBJ1-1; 7 bases agree with TRBD1. V shed 4 bases, J shed 11 bases, and the junction held 13 bases outside the gene matches. Germline V CDR1 and CDR2: SGHDN, FVKESK. The CDR3 loop spans 14 amino acids. This CDR3 reads CASSRTSDRRGAFF. The CDR3 region has the DNA TGTGCCAGCAGCCGAACCTCGGACCGCAGGGGGGCTTTCTTT.

V usage is TRBV12-3 or TRBV12-4 and J usage is TRBJ2-1; 8 positions agree with TRBD2. Trimming removed 7 bases from V and 9 bases from J; junction bases left unmatched: 11. This CDR3 region has 14 residues. The chain's CDR3 is CASTGGTPKAEQFF. Written as DNA, the CDR3 is TGTGCCAGCACGGGAGGGACCCCAAAGGCTGAGCAGTTCTTC.

The rearrangement joins TRBV4-3 to TRBJ2-3; D unclear. The CDR3 totals 14 residues. Germline V CDR1 and CDR2: LGHNA, YSLEER. V lost 1 base to trimming and J lost 3 bases, with 8 bases between them. CDR3 region: CASSQVVGTDTQYF. The CDR3 bases are TGCGCCAGCAGCCAAGTAGTGGGGACAGATACGCAGTATTTT.

This clonotype was counted only a few times. The V call is TRBV5-1, the J call TRBJ2-3, with 10 bases identical to TRBD2. V lost 4 bases to trimming and J lost 2 bases; unmatched junction nucleotides: 7. Germline V CDR1 and CDR2: SGHRS, YFSETQ. The CDR3 covers 16 residues. This CDR3 is CASSGLAAGNTDTQYF. The DNA of the CDR3 is TGCGCCAGCAGCGGACTAGCGGCCGGCAACACAGATACGCAGTATTTT.